A single T cell receptor beta chain is shown here with its context. Its cognate antigen is unknown. The data are from a study of vaccination and CD4 T cells after COVID-19. The wider study: Controls used CEFX viral epitopes (positive), HIV-1 Nef peptides (negative), or no peptide.

This CDR3 has 14 residues. Germline-derived CDR1 and CDR2 are MNHNS and SASEGT. J gave up 0 bases and V 5 bases, and 3 bases lay outside the gene matches. Sequencing of cultured CD4+ T cell DNA used the Oncomine TCR Beta short-read assay. TCRdb called the PCR reads again in MiXCR, with one record for every CDR3 protein. The sample has about 17,000 distinct CDR3 sequences, less than 50% seen once. Stated treatment: roughly nine-day PBMC culture with coronavirus spike peptide pools or control peptides (ViraFEST assay). TCR sequencing followed the expansion of antigen-specific T cells with peptide pools in ViraFEST.

The sequencing sample was made of CD4+ T cells from blood, cultured in vitro. J is TRBJ1-1 and V is TRBV6-1; 7 bases agree with TRBD1. The origin of this receptor is a human donor who had recovered from COVID-19. CDR3 sequence (DNA): TGTGCCAGCAGTAGACAGGGCATGAACACTGAAGCTTTCTTT. Translating it yields CASSRQGMNTEAFF.